The source of this TCR beta chain is a study of blood T cell repertoires in COVID-19. The data were produced by immunoSEQ multiplex PCR, yet TCRdb's version contains in-frame clones alone and is incomplete. The sample contains just over 300,000 clones, approximately 83% of which appear only once. Sequencing was performed on PBMCs or T cells enriched from blood (not recorded which). The TCR comes from a man aged 30 to 39 who had recovered from COVID-19.

CDR3 nucleotides: TGTGCCACCAGTGATCCGACAGGGTATGGAGAAAAACTGTTTTTT. Its protein product is CATSDPTGYGEKLFF. The chain couples TRBV24-1 to TRBJ1-4; 7 nucleotides match TRBD1. Per germline, CDR1 KGHDR and CDR2 SFDVKD. This CDR3 is 15 amino acids long. Trimming took 3 bases from V and 8 from J; bases not matched to a gene: 8.